This is a list of T cell receptor beta chains from one sample in a study of CD8 T cells in ankylosing spondylitis. MiXCR, run by TCRdb on the 5' RACE reads, gives a single entry per CDR3 protein. The sample has some 140,000 distinct CDR3 sequences; 7% to 10% are singletons. The sequencing sample was made of synovial fluid, either unsorted or a sorted T cell fraction (not recorded which). All receptors derive from a male donor with ankylosing spondylitis. The CDR3 runs from the conserved cysteine through the conserved F or W. A D gene is named only where the DNA matches it firmly. Clone size appears in some rows only: once, few, many, or a class for an expanded clone.

J: TRBJ1-2; D: .; V: TRBV20-1; size: few; DNA: TGCAGTCCCAGAGATCCTAACTATGGCTACACCTTC; CDR3: CSPRDPNYGYTF
J: TRBJ2-1; D: .; V: TRBV12-3/TRBV12-4; size: many; DNA: TGTGCCAGCTCACGGGGGTGGGCCTACAATGAGCAGTTCTTC; CDR3: CASSRGWAYNEQFF
J: TRBJ1-2; D: .; V: TRBV5-4; size: .; DNA: TGTGCCAGCAGCTTGGACCCTTCGACAGATCGTGTTGGTGGCTACACCTTC; CDR3: CASSLDPSTDRVGGYTF
J: TRBJ2-1; D: .; V: TRBV6-1; size: few; DNA: TGTGCCAGCACTAACGACAGGACAGACAATGAGCAGTTCTTC; CDR3: CASTNDRTDNEQFF
J: TRBJ1-5; D: .; V: TRBV7-8; size: .; DNA: TGTGCCAGCAGCTTAGCAGGGGTTTATCAGCCCCAGCATTTT; CDR3: CASSLAGVYQPQHF
J: TRBJ2-1; D: TRBD1; V: TRBV25-1; size: few; DNA: TGTGCCAGCAGGAGGGACAGAGGAGAGCAGTTCTTC; CDR3: CASRRDRGEQFF
J: TRBJ1-6; D: TRBD1; V: TRBV7-9; size: .; DNA: TGTGCCAGCAGCCTCAACCCGGACAGGGGTTCACCCCTCCACTTT; CDR3: CASSLNPDRGSPLHF
J: TRBJ2-7; D: TRBD1; V: TRBV6-5; size: .; DNA: TGTGCCAGCAGTTACAGCGACAGGGGAATCAACGAGCAGTACTTC; CDR3: CASSYSDRGINEQYF
J: TRBJ2-5; D: .; V: TRBV18; size: few; DNA: TGTGCCAGCTCACCTCGGGCAAAGGAGACCCAGTACTTC; CDR3: CASSPRAKETQYF
J: TRBJ2-7; D: .; V: TRBV28; size: many; DNA: TGTGCCAGCAGTGCTCCTCACGCTGGGACTTACAACGGGCAGTACTTC; CDR3: CASSAPHAGTYNGQYF
J: TRBJ1-4; D: .; V: TRBV28; size: many; DNA: TGTGCCAGCAGTTTATTCGTGGGAGGATCAACTAATGAAAAACTGTTTTTT; CDR3: CASSLFVGGSTNEKLFF
J: TRBJ1-2; D: TRBD1; V: TRBV5-1; size: .; DNA: TGCGCCAGCAGCAGGGGACAGCCCTATGGCTACACCTTC; CDR3: CASSRGQPYGYTF
J: TRBJ2-2; D: .; V: TRBV4-3; size: medium-sized; DNA: TGCGCCAGCAGCCAAAACTTCAGGGGAGGGGATGCTGAGTTGTTTTTT; CDR3: CASSQNFRGGDAELFF
J: TRBJ1-1; D: .; V: TRBV12-3/TRBV12-4; size: .; DNA: TGTGCCAGCAGTTTAGAGGGAGGGAATCCTGAAGCTTTCTTT; CDR3: CASSLEGGNPEAFF
J: TRBJ1-4; D: .; V: TRBV7-9; size: many; DNA: TGTGCCAGCAGTCCTCGGACCACTAATGAAAAACTGTTTTTT; CDR3: CASSPRTTNEKLFF
J: TRBJ2-7; D: TRBD1; V: TRBV20-1; size: .; DNA: TGCAGTGCCCCTACAGGGGCTAAGCAGTACTTC; CDR3: CSAPTGAKQYF
J: TRBJ2-7; D: TRBD2; V: TRBV20-1; size: many; DNA: TGCAGTGCTAGAGTGCAGCGGGGGTACTACGAGCAGTACTTC; CDR3: CSARVQRGYYEQYF
J: TRBJ2-3; D: .; V: TRBV20-1; size: many; DNA: TGCAGTGCTAGATGGAAGGGGTTCGCAGATACGCAGTATTTT; CDR3: CSARWKGFADTQYF
J: TRBJ1-5; D: .; V: TRBV7-2; size: many; DNA: TGTGCCAGCACCCAGACCCAGGATCAGCCCCAGCATTTT; CDR3: CASTQTQDQPQHF
J: TRBJ1-5; D: .; V: TRBV6-1; size: many; DNA: TGTGCCAGCAGTCCTGACTTGTATAGCAATCAGCCCCAGCATTTT; CDR3: CASSPDLYSNQPQHF
J: TRBJ2-7; D: .; V: TRBV7-2; size: .; DNA: TGTGCCAGCAGCCTCTTTGCGGGGACAGACTACGAGCAGTACTTC; CDR3: CASSLFAGTDYEQYF
J: TRBJ2-2; D: TRBD2; V: TRBV7-3; size: .; DNA: TGTGCCAGCAGCTTAACCTGGACTAGCGCTTCCGGGGAGCTGTTTTTT; CDR3: CASSLTWTSASGELFF
J: TRBJ2-5; D: TRBD1; V: TRBV20-1; size: few; DNA: TGCAGTGCTGTTGACAGGGGGCAAGAGACCCAGTACTTC; CDR3: CSAVDRGQETQYF
J: TRBJ2-7; D: .; V: TRBV7-2; size: few; DNA: TGTGCCAGCAGCCCTGTCCCAAGCGGGTACGAGCAGTACTTC; CDR3: CASSPVPSGYEQYF
J: TRBJ2-1; D: .; V: TRBV7-2; size: .; DNA: TGTGCCAGCAGCTTGATTCCAGCGTCGTATTCCTACAATGAGCAGTTCTTC; CDR3: CASSLIPASYSYNEQFF
J: TRBJ2-3; D: TRBD2; V: TRBV10-3; size: many; DNA: TGTGCCATCAGTGGGGAGCGGGGGACCCTGGATTTT; CDR3: CAISGERGTLDF
J: TRBJ2-5; D: TRBD1; V: TRBV7-8; size: .; DNA: TGTGCCAGCAGCTTCGGGACAGTTCAAGAGACCCAGTACTTC; CDR3: CASSFGTVQETQYF